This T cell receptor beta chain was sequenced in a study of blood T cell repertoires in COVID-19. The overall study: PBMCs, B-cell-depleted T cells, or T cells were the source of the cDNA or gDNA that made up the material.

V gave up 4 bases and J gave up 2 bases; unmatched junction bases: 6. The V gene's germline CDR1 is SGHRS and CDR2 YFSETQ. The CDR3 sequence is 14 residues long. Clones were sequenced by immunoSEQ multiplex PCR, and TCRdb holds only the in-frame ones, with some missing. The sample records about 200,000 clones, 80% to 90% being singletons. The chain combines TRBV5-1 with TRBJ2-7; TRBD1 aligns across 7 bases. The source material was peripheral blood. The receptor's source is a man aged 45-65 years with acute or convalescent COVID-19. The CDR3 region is CASSLNRGAYEQYF. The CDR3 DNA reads TGCGCCAGCAGCCTGAACAGGGGTGCCTACGAGCAGTACTTC. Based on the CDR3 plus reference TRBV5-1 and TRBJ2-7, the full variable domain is KAGVTQTPRYLIKTRGQQVTLSCSPISGHRSVSWYQQTPGQGLQFLFEYFSETQRNKGNFPGRFSGRQFSNSRSEMNVSTLELGDSALYLCASSLNRGAYEQYFGPGTRLTVT.